One and the same sample provided the 17 T cell receptor beta chains below, sequenced in a study of cytomegalovirus exposure and HLA in healthy donors. The assay was immunoSEQ multiplex PCR, and TCRdb's table has in-frame clones only and misses some. In the table there are over 150,000 clones, 85% of which are singletons. The sequencing input was PBMCs. These receptors all come from a young man in good health and CMV-seropositive.

The V and J genes are TRBV5-6 and TRBJ2-2, with 10 positions matching TRBD2. Per the germline V gene, CDR1 is SGHDT and CDR2 is YYEEEE. The V segment lost 1 base and the J segment 7 bases; nucleotides outside the gene matches: 7. CDR3 length: 16 residues. CDR3: CASSLLSGGAYGELFF. CDR3 nucleotides: TGTGCCAGCAGCTTGCTGAGCGGGGGGGCCTACGGGGAGCTGTTTTTT.

The chain recombines TRBV2 with TRBJ2-7, with 7 bases lining up with TRBD2. Looked up from germline, CDR1 is SNHLY and CDR2 is FYNNEI. CDR3 length equals 16 residues. V lost 5 bases to trimming and J lost 2 bases; unmatched junction nucleotides: 12. CDR3: CASSTRLAVPPYEQYF. The CDR3, as DNA: TGTGCCAGCAGTACTCGTCTAGCGGTACCACCCTACGAGCAGTACTTC.

This clone was detected a few times. This chain connects TRBV6-5 to TRBJ1-4, with D unresolved. The germline V gene encodes CDR1 MNHEY and CDR2 SVGAGI. The CDR3 runs to 14 residues. Trimming removed 4 bases at V and 1 base at J, with 7 bases between. For the CDR3, the DNA is TGTGCCAGCAGTTCCGGGGTAACTAATGAAAAACTGTTTTTT. This sequence encodes CASSSGVTNEKLFF.

CDR3 bases: TGTGCCAGCAGGACAGCTTCCTACGAGCAGTACTTC. It yields the protein CASRTASYEQYF. The genes are TRBV28 and TRBJ2-7; D possibly corresponds to TRBD1 (5 bases). The germline CDR1 and CDR2 sequences are MDHEN and SYDVKM. The germline V and J ends were trimmed by 6 bases and 1 base, with 7 bases remaining between them. The CDR3 extends over 12 amino acids.

The chain joins TRBV5-1 to TRBJ2-7; TRBD2 matches at 10 bases. Germline V gene lookup returns CDR1 SGHRS and CDR2 YFSETQ. V gave up 0 bases and J gave up 5 bases; unmatched junction bases: 5. The CDR3 loop spans 15 amino acids. The DNA for the CDR3 is TGCGCCAGCAGCTTGGAAGCTAGCGGGAGCCACGAGCAGTACTTC. Its protein is CASSLEASGSHEQYF. Supplemented by reference TRBV5-1 and TRBJ2-7, the full variable domain reads KAGVTQTPRYLIKTRGQQVTLSCSPISGHRSVSWYQQTPGQGLQFLFEYFSETQRNKGNFPGRFSGRQFSNSRSEMNVSTLELGDSALYLCASSLEASGSHEQYFGPGTRLTVT.

This chain joins TRBV2 and TRBJ2-7; the match to TRBD1 covers 9 bases. Germline CDR1 SNHLY, CDR2 FYNNEI. The CDR3 is 18 residues long. J was trimmed by 7 bases and V by 3 bases; bases with no gene match: 19. The CDR3 region is CASSDPIKLTGGWGEQYF. CDR3 bases: TGTGCCAGCAGTGACCCCATTAAACTGACAGGGGGTTGGGGGGAGCAGTACTTC.

J is TRBJ2-3 and V is TRBV7-2; a weak D match, TRBD2 (5 bases). The CDR3 totals 13 residues. Trimming left V 4 bases short and J 6 bases short, with 11 bases between. Germline CDR1 reads SGHTA; CDR2 reads FQGNSA. The CDR3: CASSSRTGDTQYF. For the CDR3, the DNA is TGTGCCAGCAGCTCCAGGACTGGGGATACGCAGTATTTT.

This clone showed up just a few times. V and J are TRBV28 and TRBJ2-7, with TRBD1 matching 7 bases. The CDR3 covers 14 residues. V lost 5 bases and J lost 0; bases outside the gene matches: 4. Germline V CDR1 and CDR2: MDHEN, SYDVKM. Written as DNA, the CDR3 is TGTGCCAGCAGTCACCGGGACAGCTCCTACGAGCAGTACTTC. It yields the protein CASSHRDSSYEQYF. The variable domain in full, completed from reference TRBV28 and TRBJ2-7, reads DVKVTQSSRYLVKRTGEKVFLECVQDMDHENMFWYRQDPGLGLRLIYFSYDVKMKEKGDIPEGYSVSREKKERFSLILESASTNQTSMYLCASSHRDSSYEQYFGPGTRLTVT.

Comment on this clone: Other DNA sequences from this sample encode an identical CDR3 as well. J is TRBJ2-5 and V is TRBV18, with 9 bases fitting TRBD1. CDR1 is KGHSH and CDR2 is LQKENI in the germline V gene. J gave up 2 bases and V 0 bases, and 7 bases lay outside the gene matches. The CDR3 is 17 residues long. The CDR3 is CASSPPGQGRGQETQYF. DNA for the CDR3: TGTGCCAGCTCACCACCCGGACAGGGGAGGGGACAAGAGACCCAGTACTTC.

The chain is built from TRBV10-3 and TRBJ2-6; no firm D call. From germline, CDR1 is ENHRY and CDR2 SYGVKD. V dropped 7 bases and J dropped 3 bases, with 7 bases sitting between them. The CDR3 covers 13 residues. The DNA for the CDR3 is TGTGCCATCAACGAGAATGGGGCCAACGTCCTGACTTTC. Amino acids: CAINENGANVLTF.

The chain employs TRBV7-8 and TRBJ2-2; a weak D match, TRBD1 (5 bases). The germline CDR1 and CDR2 sequences are SGHVS and FQNEAQ. CDR3 length: 15 amino acids. V gave up 0 bases and J gave up 0 bases, with 5 bases separating them. CDR3 sequence reads: CASSLARANTGELFF. CDR3 nucleotides: TGTGCCAGCAGCTTAGCCAGGGCGAACACCGGGGAGCTGTTTTTT.

This chain links TRBV7-8 with TRBJ1-5, with D perhaps matching TRBD1 (5 bases). In germline, CDR1 is SGHVS, CDR2 FQNEAQ. V lost 4 bases, J lost 7 bases, and 14 bases lay in between. The CDR3 totals 14 residues. The CDR3 reads CASSSGGSAQPQHF. The DNA for the CDR3 is TGTGCCAGCAGCTCGGGGGGGTCCGCGCAGCCCCAGCATTTT.

This chain joins TRBV28 and TRBJ2-2; a weak D match, TRBD2 (6 bases). The ends were cut back, 3 bases at V and 7 bases at J, with 12 bases in the middle. The V gene's germline CDR1 is MDHEN and CDR2 SYDVKM. The CDR3 extends over 14 amino acids. The CDR3 region is CASSLQGGSGELFF. CDR3 in DNA: TGTGCCAGCAGTTTGCAGGGAGGCAGCGGGGAGCTGTTTTTT.

The rearrangement joins TRBV5-4 to TRBJ2-7, with 9 bases fitting TRBD1. Germline CDR1 and CDR2: SGHNT and YYREEE (reference sequence). The CDR3 spans 13 residues. V lost 4 bases, J lost 7 bases, and 6 bases stayed unmatched. The CDR3 sequence: CASSGGQGREQYF. CDR3 sequence (DNA): TGTGCCAGCAGCGGGGGACAGGGCCGGGAGCAGTACTTC.

The chain links TRBV4-1 to TRBJ2-7; 11 bases match TRBD2. The germline V gene encodes CDR1 MGHRA and CDR2 YSYEKL. The CDR3 covers 16 residues. With 4 bases clipped from V and 3 bases from J, the junction kept 8 bases outside the gene matches. The CDR3 DNA reads TGCGCCAGCAGCCCGAAGGAGGGGACTAGCGGCTACGAGCAGTACTTC. Its protein is CASSPKEGTSGYEQYF.

This clone appeared once. The rearrangement joins TRBV25-1 to TRBJ1-3, with TRBD1 matching 8 bases. There are 15 residues in the CDR3. Germline CDR1 is MGHDK and CDR2 is SYGVNS. The ends lost 3 bases at V and 2 bases at J; junction bases unmatched: 3. CDR3 loop: CASSDPRGPGNTIYF. The DNA for the CDR3 is TGTGCCAGCAGTGACCCCAGGGGGCCTGGAAACACCATATATTTT.

V is TRBV28 and J is TRBJ2-3; tentative D call: TRBD2 (5 bases). The CDR3 is 14 amino acids. Trimming took off 3 bases at V and 2 bases at J, with 9 bases between the two ends. CDR1 and CDR2 (germline): MDHEN, SYDVKM. The CDR3 protein is CASSLEAPTDTQYF. The CDR3 DNA is TGTGCCAGCAGTTTGGAGGCGCCCACAGATACGCAGTATTTT.